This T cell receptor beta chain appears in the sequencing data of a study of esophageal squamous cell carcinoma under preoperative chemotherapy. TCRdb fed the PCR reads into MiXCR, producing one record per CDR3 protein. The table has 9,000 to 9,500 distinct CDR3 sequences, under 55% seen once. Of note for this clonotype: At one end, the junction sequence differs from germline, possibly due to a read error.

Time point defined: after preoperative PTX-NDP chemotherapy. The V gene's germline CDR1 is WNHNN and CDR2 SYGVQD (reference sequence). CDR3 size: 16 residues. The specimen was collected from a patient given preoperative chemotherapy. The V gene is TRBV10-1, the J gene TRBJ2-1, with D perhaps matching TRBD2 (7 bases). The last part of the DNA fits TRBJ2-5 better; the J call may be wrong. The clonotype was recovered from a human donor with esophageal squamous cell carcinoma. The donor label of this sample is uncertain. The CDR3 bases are TGCGCCAGCGGGGGGAAGGGGGGGGGAGACCAAGACACCCAGTACTTC. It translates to CASGGKGGGDQDTQYF.